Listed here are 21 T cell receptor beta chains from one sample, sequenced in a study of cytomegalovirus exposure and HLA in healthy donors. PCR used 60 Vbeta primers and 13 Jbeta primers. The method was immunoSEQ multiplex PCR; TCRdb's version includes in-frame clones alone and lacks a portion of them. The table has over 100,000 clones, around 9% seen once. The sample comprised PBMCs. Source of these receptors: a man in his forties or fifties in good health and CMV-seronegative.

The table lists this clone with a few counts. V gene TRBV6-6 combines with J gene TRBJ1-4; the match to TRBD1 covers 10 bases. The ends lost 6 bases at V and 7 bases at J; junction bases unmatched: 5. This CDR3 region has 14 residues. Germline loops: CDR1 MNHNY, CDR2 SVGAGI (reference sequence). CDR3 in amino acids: CASRQGTGVEKLFF. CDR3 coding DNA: TGTGCCAGCAGACAAGGGACAGGGGTTGAAAAACTGTTTTTT.

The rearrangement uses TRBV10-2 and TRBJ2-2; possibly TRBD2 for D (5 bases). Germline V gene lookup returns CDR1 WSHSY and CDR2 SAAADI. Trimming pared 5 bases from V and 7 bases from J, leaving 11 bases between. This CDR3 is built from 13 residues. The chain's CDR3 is CASSPGRGGELFF. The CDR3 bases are TGCGCCAGCAGTCCGGGGAGAGGCGGGGAGCTGTTTTTT.

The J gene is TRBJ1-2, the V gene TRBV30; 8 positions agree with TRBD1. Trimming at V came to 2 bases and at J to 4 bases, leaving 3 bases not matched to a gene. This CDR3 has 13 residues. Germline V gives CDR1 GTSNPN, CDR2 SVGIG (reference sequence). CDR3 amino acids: CAWSPTGVYGYTF. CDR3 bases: TGTGCCTGGAGTCCGACAGGGGTCTATGGCTACACCTTC.

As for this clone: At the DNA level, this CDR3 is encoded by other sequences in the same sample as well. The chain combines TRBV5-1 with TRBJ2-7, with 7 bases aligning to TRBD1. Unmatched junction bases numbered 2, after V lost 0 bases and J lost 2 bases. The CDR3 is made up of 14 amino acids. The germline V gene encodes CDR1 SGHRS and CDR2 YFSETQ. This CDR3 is CASSLGQGPYEQYF. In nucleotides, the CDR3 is TGCGCCAGCAGCTTGGGACAGGGTCCCTACGAGCAGTACTTC.

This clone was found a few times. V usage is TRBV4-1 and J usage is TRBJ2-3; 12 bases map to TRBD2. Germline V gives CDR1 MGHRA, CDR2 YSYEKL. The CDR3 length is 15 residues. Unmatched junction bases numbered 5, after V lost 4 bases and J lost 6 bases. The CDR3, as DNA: TGCGCCAGCAGCCCACTAGCGGGGGGACCCGATACGCAGTATTTT. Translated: CASSPLAGGPDTQYF.

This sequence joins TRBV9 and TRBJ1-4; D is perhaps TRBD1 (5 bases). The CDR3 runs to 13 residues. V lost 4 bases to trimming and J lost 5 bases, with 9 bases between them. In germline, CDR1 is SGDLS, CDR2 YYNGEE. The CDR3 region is CASSSGLNEKLFF. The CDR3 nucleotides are TGTGCCAGCAGCTCGGGACTCAATGAAAAACTGTTTTTT.

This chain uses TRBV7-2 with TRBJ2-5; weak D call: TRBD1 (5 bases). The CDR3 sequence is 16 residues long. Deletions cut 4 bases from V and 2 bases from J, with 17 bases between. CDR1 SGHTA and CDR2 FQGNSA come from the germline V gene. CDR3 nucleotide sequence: TGTGCCAGCAGCTCCCAGGGATCTTCCGGGCAAGAGACCCAGTACTTC. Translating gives CASSSQGSSGQETQYF.

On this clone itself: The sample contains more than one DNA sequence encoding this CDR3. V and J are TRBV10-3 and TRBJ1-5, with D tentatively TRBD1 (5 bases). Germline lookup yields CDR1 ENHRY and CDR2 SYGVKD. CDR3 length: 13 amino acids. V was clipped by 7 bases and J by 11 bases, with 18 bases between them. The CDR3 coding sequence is TGTGCCATCACGGGGGACCTGGATCGGGCCCAGCATTTT. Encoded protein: CAITGDLDRAQHF.

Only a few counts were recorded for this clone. In DNA, the CDR3 is TGTGCCAGCAGCTCAGGATGGAACACTGAAGCTTTCTTT. This sequence encodes CASSSGWNTEAFF. The chain couples TRBV7-6 to TRBJ1-1; D is unclear. This CDR3 is 13 amino acids long. CDR1 and CDR2 from the germline V gene are SGHVS and FNYEAQ. Trimming took off 4 bases at V and 1 base at J, with 7 bases between the two ends.

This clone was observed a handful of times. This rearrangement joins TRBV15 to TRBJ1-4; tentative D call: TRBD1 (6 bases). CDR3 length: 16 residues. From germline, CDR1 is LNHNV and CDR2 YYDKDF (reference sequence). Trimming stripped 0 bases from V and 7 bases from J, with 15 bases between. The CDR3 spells CATSREGQRGIEKLFF. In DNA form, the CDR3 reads TGTGCCACCAGCAGAGAGGGACAAAGAGGGATTGAAAAACTGTTTTTT. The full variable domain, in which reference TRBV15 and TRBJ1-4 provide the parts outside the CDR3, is DAMVIQNPRYQVTQFGKPVTLSCSQTLNHNVMYWYQQKSSQAPKLLFHYYDKDFNNEADTPDNFQSRRPNTSFCFLDIRSPGLGDTAMYLCATSREGQRGIEKLFFGSGTQLSVL.

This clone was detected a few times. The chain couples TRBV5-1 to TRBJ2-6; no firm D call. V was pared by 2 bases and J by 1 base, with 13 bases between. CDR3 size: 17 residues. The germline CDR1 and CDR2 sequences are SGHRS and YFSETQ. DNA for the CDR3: TGCGCCAGCAGCTTTGCCTTACAACCGTCTGGGGCCAACGTCCTGACTTTC. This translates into CASSFALQPSGANVLTF.

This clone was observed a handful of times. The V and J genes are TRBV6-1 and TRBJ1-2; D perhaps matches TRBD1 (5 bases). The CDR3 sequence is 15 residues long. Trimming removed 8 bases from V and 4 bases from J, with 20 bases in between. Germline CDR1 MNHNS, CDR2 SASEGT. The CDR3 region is CASHRDSRRGYGYTF. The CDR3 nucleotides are TGTGCCAGCCACCGGGACTCACGACGGGGCTATGGCTACACCTTC.

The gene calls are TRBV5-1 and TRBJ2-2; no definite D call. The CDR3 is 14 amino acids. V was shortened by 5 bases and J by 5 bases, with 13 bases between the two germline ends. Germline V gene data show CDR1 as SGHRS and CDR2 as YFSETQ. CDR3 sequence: CASRFLSGTGELFF. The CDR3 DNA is TGCGCCAGCAGATTTCTCTCAGGAACCGGGGAGCTGTTTTTT.

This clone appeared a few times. The CDR3 DNA reads as TGCGCCAGCAGCTTGTCCCCAGGGGGAAACACCATATATTTT. Residues: CASSLSPGGNTIYF. The V gene is TRBV5-1, the J gene TRBJ1-3, with D possibly being TRBD1 (5 bases). V was clipped by 1 base and J by 4 bases, with 9 bases between them. From germline, CDR1 is SGHRS and CDR2 YFSETQ. The CDR3 totals 14 residues.

The DNA for the CDR3 is TGCAGCGTTGAAGAGGGACAGGGACCCTCCTACGAGCAGTACTTC. Protein product: CSVEEGQGPSYEQYF. V and J are TRBV29-1 and TRBJ2-7; 9 bases line up with TRBD1. CDR3 length: 15 amino acids. The germline gives CDR1 SQVTM, CDR2 ANQGSEA. Losses at the gene ends were 0 bases for V and 0 bases for J; bases not matched to a gene: 3.

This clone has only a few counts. The chain's CDR3 is CASSPGLAGDNQETQYF. CDR3 sequence (DNA): TGTGCCAGCAGCCCGGGACTAGCGGGGGACAACCAAGAGACCCAGTACTTC. The chain joins TRBV4-2 to TRBJ2-5; TRBD2 matches at 14 bases. Germline CDR1 LGHNA, CDR2 YNFKEQ. The CDR3 runs to 17 residues. Trimming removed 4 bases from V and 0 bases from J; junction bases left unmatched: 4.

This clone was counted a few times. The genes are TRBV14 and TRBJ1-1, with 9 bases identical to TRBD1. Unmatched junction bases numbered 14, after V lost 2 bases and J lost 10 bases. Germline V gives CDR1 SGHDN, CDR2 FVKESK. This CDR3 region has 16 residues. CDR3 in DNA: TGTGCCAGCAGCCAACCCCCTGGACAGGGGCCCATCAGAGCTTTCTTT. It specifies CASSQPPGQGPIRAFF.

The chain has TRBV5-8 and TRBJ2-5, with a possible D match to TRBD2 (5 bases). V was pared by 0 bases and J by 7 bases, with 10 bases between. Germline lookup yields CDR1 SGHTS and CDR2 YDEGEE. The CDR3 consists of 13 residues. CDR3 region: CASSLDGVGTQYF. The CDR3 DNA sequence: TGTGCCAGCAGCTTGGACGGGGTGGGGACCCAGTACTTC.

CDR3 sequence: CASSREAVQETQYF. CDR3 DNA sequence: TGTGCCAGCAGCCGCGAGGCAGTTCAAGAGACCCAGTACTTC. This chain uses TRBV7-9 with TRBJ2-5; D gene ambiguous. Trimming left V 5 bases short and J 2 bases short, with 12 bases between. The CDR3 extends over 14 amino acids. Germline CDR1 reads SEHNR; CDR2 reads FQNEAQ (reference sequence).

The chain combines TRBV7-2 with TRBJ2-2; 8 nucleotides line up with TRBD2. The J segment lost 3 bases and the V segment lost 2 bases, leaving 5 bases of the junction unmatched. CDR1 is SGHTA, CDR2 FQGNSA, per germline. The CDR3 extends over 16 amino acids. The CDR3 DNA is TGTGCCAGCAGCTTAAACGGGGGGGGAGACACCGGGGAGCTGTTTTTT. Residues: CASSLNGGGDTGELFF.

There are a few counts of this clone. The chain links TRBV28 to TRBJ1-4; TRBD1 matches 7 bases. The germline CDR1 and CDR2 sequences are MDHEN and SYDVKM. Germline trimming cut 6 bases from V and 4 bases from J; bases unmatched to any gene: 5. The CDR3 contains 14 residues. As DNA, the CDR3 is TGTGCCAGCAGGACGACAGGGCATAATGAAAAACTGTTTTTT. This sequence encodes CASRTTGHNEKLFF.